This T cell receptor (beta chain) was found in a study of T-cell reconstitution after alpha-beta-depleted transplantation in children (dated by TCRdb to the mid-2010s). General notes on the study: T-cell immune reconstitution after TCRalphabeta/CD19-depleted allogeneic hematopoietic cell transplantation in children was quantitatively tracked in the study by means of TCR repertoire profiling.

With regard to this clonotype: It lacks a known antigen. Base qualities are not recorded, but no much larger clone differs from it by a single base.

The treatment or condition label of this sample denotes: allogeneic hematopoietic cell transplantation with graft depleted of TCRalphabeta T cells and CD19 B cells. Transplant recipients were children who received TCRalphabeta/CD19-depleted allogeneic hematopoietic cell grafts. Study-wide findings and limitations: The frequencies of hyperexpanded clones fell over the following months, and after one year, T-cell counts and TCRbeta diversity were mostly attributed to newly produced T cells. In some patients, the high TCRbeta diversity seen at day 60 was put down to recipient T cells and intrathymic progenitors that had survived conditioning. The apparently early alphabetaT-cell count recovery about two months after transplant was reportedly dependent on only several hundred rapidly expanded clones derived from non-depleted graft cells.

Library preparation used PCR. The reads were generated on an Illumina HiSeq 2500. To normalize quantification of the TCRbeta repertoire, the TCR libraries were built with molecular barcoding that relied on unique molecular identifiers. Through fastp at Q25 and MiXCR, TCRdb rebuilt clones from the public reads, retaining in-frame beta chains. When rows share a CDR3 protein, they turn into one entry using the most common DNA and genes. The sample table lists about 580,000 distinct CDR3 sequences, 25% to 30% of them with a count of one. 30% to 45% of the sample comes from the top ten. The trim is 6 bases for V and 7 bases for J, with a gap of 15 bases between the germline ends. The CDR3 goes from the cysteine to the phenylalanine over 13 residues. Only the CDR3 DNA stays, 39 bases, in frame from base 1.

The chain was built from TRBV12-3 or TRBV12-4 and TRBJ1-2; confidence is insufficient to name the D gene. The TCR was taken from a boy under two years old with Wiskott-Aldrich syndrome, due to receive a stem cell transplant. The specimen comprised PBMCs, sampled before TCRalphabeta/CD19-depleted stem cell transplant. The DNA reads TGTGCCAGCAGCGCGACCGTTTCGGGTGGCTACACCTTC. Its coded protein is CASSATVSGGYTF.